Shown below are 10 T cell receptor beta chains from a single sample sequenced in a study of blood T cell repertoires in COVID-19. Assay used: immunoSEQ multiplex PCR; TCRdb lists only in-frame clones, some missing. This table has a few hundred thousand clones, roughly 84% appearing once. The sequenced sample consisted of peripheral blood. These receptors were taken from a woman between 18 and 29 years old with acute or convalescent COVID-19.

This clone was recorded a few times. This chain uses TRBV19 with TRBJ2-1; tentative D call: TRBD1 (6 bases). V lost 6 bases to trimming and J lost 6 bases, with 12 bases between them. CDR3 length: 13 residues. The germline gives CDR1 LNHDA, CDR2 SQIVND (reference sequence). Here the CDR3 reads CASSPGEPNEQFF. The CDR3 region has the DNA TGTGCCAGTAGCCCAGGGGAGCCCAATGAGCAGTTCTTC.

The sample holds many counts of this clone. The chain links TRBV5-4 to TRBJ2-1; a weak D match, TRBD1 (5 bases). The CDR3 contains 15 residues. V lost 0 bases to trimming and J lost 5 bases, with 12 bases between them. Germline-derived CDR1 and CDR2 are SGHNT and YYREEE (reference sequence). The DNA for the CDR3 is TGTGCCAGCAGCTTGGATCCCCCCAGGGACAATGAGCAGTTCTTC. This sequence encodes CASSLDPPRDNEQFF. The full variable domain, in which reference TRBV5-4 and TRBJ2-1 provide the parts outside the CDR3, is ETGVTQSPTHLIKTRGQQVTLRCSSQSGHNTVSWYQQALGQGPQFIFQYYREEENGRGNFPPRFSGLQFPNYSSELNVNALELDDSALYLCASSLDPPRDNEQFFGPGTRLTVL.

The genes are TRBV3-1 (or the pseudogene TRBV3-2) and TRBJ1-5, with D perhaps TRBD1 (5 bases). Germline V gene data show CDR1 as LGHDT and CDR2 as YNNKEL (reference sequence). Trimming stripped 6 bases from V and 2 bases from J, with 8 bases between. This CDR3 comprises 13 residues. CDR3 sequence reads: CASSPTGNQPQHF. CDR3 nucleotide sequence: TGTGCCAGCAGTCCGACAGGCAATCAGCCCCAGCATTTT.

This chain connects TRBV5-1 to TRBJ2-7; perhaps TRBD2 as D (5 bases). The CDR3 is made up of 16 amino acids. Germline V gene sequence: CDR1 SGHRS, CDR2 YFSETQ. V lost 2 bases and J 2 bases, leaving 17 bases between the germline ends. This CDR3 is CASSFNPDPGTYEQYF. The CDR3 region has the DNA TGCGCCAGCAGCTTCAATCCGGACCCGGGAACCTACGAGCAGTACTTC.

This clone has just one count. V and J are TRBV9 and TRBJ1-2; 10 positions agree with TRBD1. Germline-derived CDR1 and CDR2 are SGDLS and YYNGEE. CDR3 length equals 15 residues. The V and J ends lost 4 bases and 6 bases, in that order; junction bases with no gene match: 9. The CDR3: CASSPPTGGGDGYTF. The CDR3 bases are TGTGCCAGCAGCCCCCCGACAGGGGGCGGGGATGGCTACACCTTC.

The V gene is TRBV15, the J gene TRBJ1-2; D is unclear. Trimming pared 0 bases from V and 1 base from J, leaving 9 bases between. The CDR3 covers 15 residues. Germline CDR1 LNHNV, CDR2 YYDKDF (reference sequence). The CDR3 nucleotides read TGTGCCACCAGCAGAGATTTTCACAGTAACTATGGCTACACCTTC. It translates to CATSRDFHSNYGYTF.

V gene TRBV6-5 combines with J gene TRBJ2-3; 12 bases fit TRBD2. V trimming: 4 bases; J trimming: 9 bases; junction bases outside the gene matches: 2. Germline V gives CDR1 MNHEY, CDR2 SVGAGI. CDR3 length: 13 residues. The CDR3 sequence is CASSSTSGRTQYF. The CDR3 DNA reads as TGTGCCAGCAGTTCCACTAGCGGGAGGACGCAGTATTTT.

V and J are TRBV28 and TRBJ2-7; 7 bases line up with TRBD2. Germline values: CDR1 MDHEN, CDR2 SYDVKM. CDR3 length: 11 residues. With 8 bases clipped from V and 6 bases from J, the junction kept 4 bases outside the gene matches. The CDR3 loop is CASQLAIEQYF. CDR3 nucleotide sequence: TGTGCCAGCCAACTAGCGATCGAGCAGTACTTC.

This chain joins TRBV7-9 and TRBJ2-7; D is perhaps TRBD2 (6 bases). Deletions cut 5 bases from V and 5 bases from J, with 19 bases between. The CDR3 is 15 residues long. Germline V CDR1 and CDR2: SEHNR, FQNEAQ (reference sequence). CDR3 region: CASSQGGISGHEQYF. In DNA form, the CDR3 reads TGTGCCAGCAGCCAAGGCGGGATCTCCGGTCACGAGCAGTACTTC. Filled out from reference TRBV7-9 and TRBJ2-7, the complete variable domain reads DTGVSQNPRHKITKRGQNVTFRCDPISEHNRLYWYRQTLGQGPEFLTYFQNEAQLEKSRLLSDRFSAERPKGSFSTLEIQRTEQGDSAMYLCASSQGGISGHEQYFGPGTRLTVT.

This chain joins TRBV18 and TRBJ2-1, with 13 positions matching TRBD2. CDR1 is KGHSH, CDR2 LQKENI, per germline. The trim removed 4 bases at V and 9 bases at J, leaving 9 bases unmatched. This CDR3 contains 16 residues. Here the CDR3 reads CASSLGTSGIMGEQFF. CDR3 bases: TGTGCCAGCTCACTGGGGACTAGCGGGATTATGGGTGAGCAGTTCTTC.